The clone carrying this T cell receptor (beta chain) has a handful of counts. The antigen is undetermined. The data belong to a study of T-cell reconstitution after alpha-beta-depleted transplantation in children. Study findings and constraints: It was reported that alpha-beta T cells came from several hundred expanded graft clones (about two months after transplant). The authors attributed T-cell counts and diversity one year after transplant mostly to newly produced T cells. The high TCRbeta diversity at day 60 in some patients came from surviving recipient T cells and thymic progenitors.

Germline lookup yields CDR1 SGHTA and CDR2 FQGNSA. V gave up 8 bases and J gave up 7 bases, with 12 bases separating them. CDR3 length: 12 amino acids. The library targeted TCRbeta and was prepared with unique molecular identifiers. TCRdb analysed the PCR reads with MiXCR anew, one entry per CDR3 protein. The sample contains 500,000 or so distinct CDR3 sequences, over 10% of which appear only once. The rearrangement joins TRBV7-2 to TRBJ2-1; possible D gene TRBD2, 6 bases. This TCR came from a female patient aged 2-15 years who had a stem cell transplant for aplastic anemia, so the T cells may come from the graft donor. This material consisted of PBMCs, mostly from graft donor cells, taken 180 days after TCRalphabeta/CD19-depleted stem cell transplant. The CDR3 DNA reads TGTGCCAGCCAAGGAGGAGGGAATGAGCAGTTCTTC. Residues: CASQGGGNEQFF.